The 31 T cell receptor beta chains below all came from one sample that was sequenced in a study of T cells after yellow fever vaccination. TCRdb used MiXCR to reprocess the 5' RACE reads, holding one entry per CDR3 protein. In the table there are under 300,000 distinct CDR3 sequences, roughly 6.8% of which are singletons. The sequencing used CD4+ T cells sorted from PBMCs, collected on the day of the yellow fever booster vaccination. The source of these receptors is a man aged 25-45 years who received the YFV17D yellow fever vaccine.

This clonotype was counted only a few times. This chain links TRBV12-3 or TRBV12-4 with TRBJ2-3; 8 bases align to TRBD1. The V and J ends lost 5 bases and 1 base, in that order; junction bases with no gene match: 2. CDR3 length: 14 amino acids. For the CDR3, the DNA is TGTGCCAGCAGTGAGGACAGGGGCACAGATACGCAGTATTTT. It codes for CASSEDRGTDTQYF.

The sample holds many counts of this clonotype. This rearrangement joins TRBV3-1 to TRBJ2-7, with D perhaps matching TRBD2 (6 bases). The J call is uncertain, as TRBJ2-1 better fits the DNA end. This CDR3 spans 14 amino acids. Germline V CDR1 and CDR2: LGHDT, YNNKEL (reference sequence). Here the CDR3 DNA reads TGTGCCAGCAGCCAAGAGTACGGACTATCCGAGCAGTTCTTC. Its translation: CASSQEYGLSEQFF.

V gene TRBV7-2 combines with J gene TRBJ2-3; D is ambiguous. V gave up 4 bases and J gave up 10 bases, with 15 bases separating them. Germline V gives CDR1 SGHTA, CDR2 FQGNSA. The CDR3 totals 13 residues. The CDR3 nucleotides read TGTGCCAGCAGCTACGCCTCGACGCCCCCGCAGTATTTT. It codes for CASSYASTPPQYF.

This clonotype was seen a handful of times. The CDR3 coding sequence is TGTGCCAGCAGCTTACGGATTAACACAGATACGCAGTATTTT. The encoded protein is CASSLRINTDTQYF. The J gene is TRBJ2-3, the V gene TRBV7-2; no reliable D call. The CDR3 runs 14 residues. Deletions cut 2 bases from V and 2 bases from J, with 8 bases between. Germline CDR1 and CDR2: SGHTA and FQGNSA.

Regarding this clonotype: A much larger clonotype is one base distant, so this may be a read error. This chain links TRBV7-2 with TRBJ2-1; D may match TRBD1 or TRBD2 (5 bases each). Germline V gives CDR1 SGHTA, CDR2 FQGNSA. The CDR3 extends over 15 amino acids. As DNA, the CDR3 is TGTGCCAGCAGCCCCCCGGGACCGCACTACAGTGAGCAGTTCTTC. This sequence encodes CASSPPGPHYSEQFF.

This clonotype was seen only a few times. The chain uses TRBV14 and TRBJ2-5, with D possibly matching TRBD2 (5 bases). The CDR3 has 15 amino acids. Germline loops: CDR1 SGHDN, CDR2 FVKESK. V lost 1 base, J lost 5 bases, and 14 bases lay in between. CDR3 nucleotides: TGTGCCAGCAGCCAAGTGGGAGACCCTCCGGAGACCCAGTACTTC. Protein product: CASSQVGDPPETQYF.

In this sample, this clonotype turned up a few times. The chain uses TRBV3-1 and TRBJ2-1; no firm D call. The V and J ends lost 4 bases and 12 bases respectively, with 10 bases between them. Germline V gene data show CDR1 as LGHDT and CDR2 as YNNKEL (reference sequence). This CDR3 region has 11 residues. The CDR3: CASSLSGPQFF. The CDR3 nucleotides are TGTGCCAGCAGCCTTTCTGGGCCGCAGTTCTTC.

The V gene is TRBV19, the J gene TRBJ1-1; D is unclear. The V and J ends lost 4 bases and 7 bases respectively, with 10 bases between them. CDR3 size: 12 residues. Germline V gene sequence: CDR1 LNHDA, CDR2 SQIVND (reference sequence). The CDR3 region has the DNA TGTGCCAGTAGTACCCTTAAGGGTGAAGCTTTCTTT. Its protein is CASSTLKGEAFF. The full variable domain, completed using reference TRBV19 and TRBJ1-1, is DGGITQSPKYLFRKEGQNVTLSCEQNLNHDAMYWYRQDPGQGLRLIYYSQIVNDFQKGDIAEGYSVSREKKESFPLTVTSAQKNPTAFYLCASSTLKGEAFFGQGTRLTVV.

V and J are TRBV7-9 and TRBJ2-2, with D hard to call. Germline V gives CDR1 SEHNR, CDR2 FQNEAQ (reference sequence). This CDR3 has 15 residues. The V and J ends lost 5 bases and 0 bases respectively, with 10 bases between them. The CDR3 DNA reads TGTGCCAGCAGCCCGGACGGCTCGAACACCGGGGAGCTGTTTTTT. Amino acid sequence: CASSPDGSNTGELFF.

The V gene is TRBV4-3, the J gene TRBJ2-1; TRBD2 matches at 14 bases. CDR1 LGHNA and CDR2 YSLEER come from the germline V gene. This CDR3 has 19 residues. The ends lost 2 bases at V and 1 base at J; junction bases unmatched: 7. DNA for the CDR3: TGCGCCAGCAGCCAAAATAGGGGACTAGCGGGAGAGTCCTACAATGAGCAGTTCTTC. It yields the protein CASSQNRGLAGESYNEQFF.

The J gene is TRBJ2-5, the V gene TRBV20-1, with D uncertain. CDR1 is DFQATT and CDR2 is SNEGSKA in the germline V gene (reference sequence). This CDR3 is 12 amino acids long. The V end lost 2 bases, the J end lost 4 bases, and 8 bases lay between the germline ends. The CDR3 coding sequence is TGCAGTGCTAGAACGACGGTAGAGACCCAGTACTTC. It is translated as CSARTTVETQYF.

J is TRBJ2-7 and V is TRBV18, with D perhaps given as TRBD1 or TRBD2 (5 bases each). The CDR3 is 16 amino acids. Germline CDR1 is KGHSH and CDR2 is LQKENI. V lost 1 base to trimming and J lost 4 bases, with 17 bases between them. CDR3 DNA sequence: TGTGCCAGCTCACCACACGGGGACGGGGTTGGTTACGAGCAGTACTTC. Its protein is CASSPHGDGVGYEQYF.

This clonotype was recorded at least ten times. The chain has TRBV7-2 and TRBJ2-1; no reliable D call. Germline V gene data show CDR1 as SGHTA and CDR2 as FQGNSA. The CDR3 runs 13 residues. V lost 5 bases and J lost 0, with 5 bases in between. The chain's CDR3 is CASSLNSYNEQFF. CDR3 coding DNA: TGTGCCAGCAGCCTGAACTCCTACAATGAGCAGTTCTTC.

This chain uses TRBV10-3 with TRBJ2-7, with 7 bases fitting TRBD1. V lost 6 bases to trimming and J lost 7 bases; unmatched junction nucleotides: 12. The CDR3 runs 14 residues. Per germline, CDR1 ENHRY and CDR2 SYGVKD. CDR3 bases: TGTGCCATCAGACAACAACAGGGGTGGAGGGAGCAGTACTTC. Protein product: CAIRQQQGWREQYF.

This clonotype was recorded a few times. The chain has TRBV7-2 and TRBJ2-3; tentative D call: TRBD2 (5 bases). Germline-derived CDR1 and CDR2 are SGHTA and FQGNSA. The CDR3 covers 13 residues. The ends were cut back, 6 bases at V and 1 base at J, with 8 bases in the middle. CDR3 nucleotide sequence: TGTGCCAGCAGGACGAGGGGCACAGATACGCAGTATTTT. It is translated as CASRTRGTDTQYF.

This clonotype was seen only a few times. The rearrangement joins TRBV7-2 to TRBJ1-2; D ambiguous. Germline lookup yields CDR1 SGHTA and CDR2 FQGNSA. This CDR3 contains 13 residues. V lost 6 bases, J lost 3 bases, and 11 bases lay in between. Here the CDR3 DNA reads TGTGCCAGCAGACTAAACAGCTACTATGGCTACACCTTC. The encoded protein is CASRLNSYYGYTF. The complete variable domain, with remaining parts taken from reference TRBV7-2 and TRBJ1-2, reads GAGVSQSPSNKVTEKGKDVELRCDPISGHTALYWYRQSLGQGLEFLIYFQGNSAPDKSGLPSDRFSAERTGGSVSTLTIQRTQQEDSAVYLCASRLNSYYGYTFGSGTRLTVV.

This chain uses TRBV7-9 with TRBJ2-3; the D gene is possibly TRBD1 (5 bases). V gave up 1 base and J gave up 0 bases, with 14 bases separating them. Germline CDR1 is SEHNR and CDR2 is FQNEAQ (reference sequence). The length of the CDR3 is 17 residues. CDR3 amino acids: CASSLGDRAYSTDTQYF. The CDR3 coding sequence is TGTGCCAGCAGCTTAGGCGACAGAGCCTATAGCACAGATACGCAGTATTTT.

This clonotype was observed a few times. The rearrangement uses TRBV19 and TRBJ2-1; TRBD1 aligns across 7 bases. The CDR3 runs 14 residues. Germline CDR1 is LNHDA and CDR2 is SQIVND (reference sequence). V shed 5 bases, J shed 5 bases, and the junction held 6 bases outside the gene matches. The CDR3 DNA reads as TGTGCCAGTAGTGGACAGGAACTCGACAATGAGCAGTTCTTC. Translation gives CASSGQELDNEQFF.

CDR3 in DNA: TGTGCCAGCAGCTCCTCGGGAAGAAACACCATATATTTT. Encoded protein: CASSSSGRNTIYF. V usage is TRBV5-5 and J usage is TRBJ1-3; D gene unclear. The V and J ends lost 3 bases and 5 bases respectively, with 9 bases between them. The germline CDR1 and CDR2 sequences are SGHKS and YYEKEE (reference sequence). This CDR3 has 13 amino acids.

This rearrangement joins TRBV18 to TRBJ2-1; D possibly uses TRBD1 or TRBD2 (5 bases each). The CDR3 is made up of 15 amino acids. Germline V gene data show CDR1 as KGHSH and CDR2 as LQKENI. Trimming took off 6 bases at V and 4 bases at J, with 16 bases between the two ends. The CDR3 bases are TGTGCCAGCTCCCACCGGGACCCGGATTACAATGAGCAGTTCTTC. It is translated as CASSHRDPDYNEQFF.

In its sample, this clonotype was seen a few times. J is TRBJ2-5 and V is TRBV6-2 or TRBV6-3, with D maybe TRBD1 (6 bases). Germline CDR1 MNHEY, CDR2 SVGEGT. This CDR3 comprises 14 residues. The germline V and J ends were trimmed by 7 bases and 4 bases, with 16 bases remaining between them. The CDR3 coding sequence is TGTGCCAGCATAGAATCAGGGGTGACAGAGACCCAGTACTTC. Translating gives CASIESGVTETQYF.

The V gene is TRBV5-4, the J gene TRBJ1-1, with D possibly being TRBD1 (6 bases). Trimming left V 0 bases short and J 10 bases short, with 22 bases between. The CDR3 has 16 residues. The germline CDR1 and CDR2 sequences are SGHNT and YYREEE (reference sequence). CDR3 nucleotides: TGTGCCAGCAGCTTGGGAGGAGGGGCAGGGGCCATTGGAGCTTTCTTT. Translated: CASSLGGGAGAIGAFF.

This clonotype occurred many times. The chain uses TRBV29-1 and TRBJ2-7; D uncertain. Germline V lookup: CDR1 SQVTM, CDR2 ANQGSEA. Trimming removed 7 bases from V and 6 bases from J, with 16 bases in between. There are 12 residues in the CDR3. The CDR3 loop reads CSGTKFNGEQYF. In nucleotides, the CDR3 is TGCAGCGGGACGAAATTCAACGGCGAGCAGTACTTC.

This clonotype was observed at least ten times. This chain uses TRBV12-3 or TRBV12-4 with TRBJ2-4, with no clear D. This CDR3 is built from 13 residues. Trimming removed 3 bases at V and 0 bases at J, with 3 bases between. The CDR3 DNA sequence: TGTGCCAGCAGTTTCGCAGCCAAAAACATTCAGTACTTC. This codes for CASSFAAKNIQYF.

The chain couples TRBV24-1 to TRBJ2-1; 8 nucleotides agree with TRBD1. The CDR3 runs 17 residues. V trimming: 9 bases; J trimming: 3 bases; junction bases outside the gene matches: 15. Per germline, CDR1 KGHDR and CDR2 SFDVKD. CDR3 amino acids: CATCYFGPGQDYNEQFF. For the CDR3, the DNA is TGTGCCACCTGTTATTTTGGACCGGGACAGGACTACAATGAGCAGTTCTTC.

There are many counts of this clonotype. Here the CDR3 DNA reads TGTGCCAGCAGCTTTCTTAGCGGGAGTGGTGATACGCAGTATTTT. This sequence encodes CASSFLSGSGDTQYF. The V gene is TRBV7-2, the J gene TRBJ2-3; 9 bases map to TRBD2. Germline CDR1 and CDR2: SGHTA and FQGNSA. This CDR3 contains 15 residues. Losses at the gene ends were 3 bases for V and 6 bases for J; bases not matched to a gene: 7.

This clonotype turned up a few times. The J gene is TRBJ2-3, the V gene TRBV6-1; TRBD1 matches 7 bases. Losses at the gene ends were 5 bases for V and 4 bases for J; bases not matched to a gene: 12. In germline, CDR1 is MNHNS, CDR2 SASEGT. The length of the CDR3 is 16 residues. This chain's CDR3 is CASSKSQAGGPDTQYF. Written as DNA, the CDR3 is TGTGCCAGCAGTAAGTCGCAGGCAGGGGGACCAGATACGCAGTATTTT.

The chain combines TRBV7-2 with TRBJ2-1; TRBD2 matches at 13 bases. Germline lookup yields CDR1 SGHTA and CDR2 FQGNSA. The CDR3 has 15 amino acids. V gave up 5 bases and J gave up 9 bases; unmatched junction bases: 7. CDR3 DNA sequence: TGTGCCAGCAGCCCTGAGGGACTAGCGGGAACTGAGCAGTTCTTC. This gives the protein CASSPEGLAGTEQFF.

The chain has TRBV28 and TRBJ2-5; TRBD2 matches at 15 bases. Germline V lookup: CDR1 MDHEN, CDR2 SYDVKM. The V segment lost 7 bases and the J segment 6 bases; nucleotides outside the gene matches: 9. This CDR3 contains 16 residues. As DNA, the CDR3 is TGTGCCAGCACCCCAGGACTAGCGGGAGGGCCGAAGACCCAGTACTTC. Translation: CASTPGLAGGPKTQYF.

This clonotype was counted at least ten times. The chain joins TRBV28 to TRBJ2-6; TRBD1 agrees at 7 bases. With V trimmed by 9 bases and J by 0 bases, 8 bases remained unmatched. Germline V lookup: CDR1 MDHEN, CDR2 SYDVKM. This CDR3 contains 16 residues. The DNA for the CDR3 is TGTGCCAGTGCCGGGACAGCCTTCTCTGGGGCCAACGTCCTGACTTTC. Translating it yields CASAGTAFSGANVLTF.

This clonotype was found many times. This chain links TRBV5-1 with TRBJ2-2; 7 bases line up with TRBD2. J lost 0 bases, V lost 0 bases, and 8 bases had no gene match. This CDR3 comprises 18 residues. CDR1 and CDR2 (germline): SGHRS, YFSETQ. Here the CDR3 DNA reads TGCGCCAGCAGCTTGGTCCCTGTACTAGCGTCGAACACCGGGGAGCTGTTTTTT. Its protein product is CASSLVPVLASNTGELFF.